This TCR beta chain stems from a study of cytomegalovirus exposure and HLA in healthy donors (dated by TCRdb to 2017 to 2019). Broadly, across the study: According to an earlier analysis of a few hundred of the donors, some 170 million T cells yielded 117 million unique TCR beta sequences and more than 250 Gb of sequence data. An early release covering roughly 600 HLA-typed donors comprised 250 to 350 gigabases of sequencing data and approximately 80 million unique TCR sequences. Among the approximately 420 genotyped donors, around 81% belonged to the genetic ancestry cluster associated with self-reported Caucasian donors. The study aimed to test whether signatures of past pathogen exposure could be identified by cataloging public T cell receptors. The T cell repertoires of some 700 subjects were profiled by immunosequencing and related to cytomegalovirus serostatus. Along with the approximately 700-subject first cohort, a separate validation cohort of over a hundred different subjects was used. To predict cytomegalovirus infection status, the study combined high-throughput TCR immunosequencing, statistical association of individual TCRs with disease status, and machine learning. To study patterns of TCR occurrence, a later analysis re-analyzed previously published TCR beta repertoires from around 660 donors and added high-resolution HLA genotyping. The later analysis used no new phenotypic data to find candidate immune exposures, relying instead on TCR beta sequences and their occurrence across donors. An earlier analysis of 587 of the donors applied high-throughput TCR beta sequencing to assess whether each TCR beta V gene segment acted as functional or pseudogenic. Alongside the repertoire data, information on donor age, sex, ethnicity and CMV serostatus was compiled. A later genetic analysis used genome-wide SNP genotypes for about three fifths of the roughly 700 donors, treating that subset as a discovery cohort. All discovery cohort repertoires had been generated using a single sequencing platform. Both class I and class II loci were covered by HLA typing, at four-digit resolution. The number of donors typed differed by locus, with 629-630 for A, B, C, DRB1 and DQB1, around 500 for DQA1, 600 to 610 for DPA1, and 400 to 490 for DPB1. A handful of DR-DQ haplotypes were handled as single units for association and clustering because linkage in the cohort was strong. Across approximately 400 genotyped donors of the cohort, an average of about 220,000 unique TCR beta nucleotide sequences per donor were sequenced, and roughly 18% of those sequences were non-productive.

For CDR1 and CDR2, the germline V gene (reference sequence) lists MNHEY and SMNVEV. Reading from cysteine to phenylalanine, the CDR3 counts 16 amino acids. Of all the DNA, just the CDR3 is kept, 48 bases in frame from base 1. Trimmed from V: 1 base; trimmed from J: 7 bases; junction bases lacking a gene match: 8. The cohort comprised hundreds of healthy bone marrow donors. All cohort members were sampled while nominally healthy, although unrecorded immune exposures were likely present. The donor tested CMV seronegative, placing the donor among the approximately 360 seronegative members of the cohort. Every donor gave a peripheral blood sample, and the peripheral blood mononuclear cells from that sample were used for TCR beta sequencing. Genomic DNA extraction from the blood cell samples was performed with the Qiagen DNeasy Blood Extraction Kit. Overall study results and their limits: Because counts were too low, roughly 18 rarely observed V segments, including chromosome 9 orphons, were left out of the earlier analysis of 587 of the donors. The classifier was reported to diagnose cytomegalovirus status with high specificity and sensitivity in both the original and validation cohorts. This cohort had only TCR beta chains sequenced, and the lack of alpha or paired-chain data limited which features could be detected. The study listed 150 to 200 TCR beta chains as associated with cytomegalovirus. The 87-base-pair reads could not distinguish some IMGT-functional V segments, including TRBV6-2 and TRBV6-3, so those segments were excluded. HLA typing was unavailable for some donors at each locus, so association tests used only the typed subset. In a later analysis, 16,951 TCR beta sequences were associated with specific HLA alleles at a false discovery rate of 0.05. In vitro tests confirmed that a few of the cytomegalovirus-associated TCR beta chains recognize cytomegalovirus antigens. Most CMV-associated TCR beta chains appeared to be HLA-restricted in a later analysis, and the HLA associations seemed to be driven largely by CMV exposure. The presence/absence analyses assumed that sequencing depth was roughly uniform across donors, and that assumption may not be true. When HLA alleles, especially DR and DQ, strongly co-occurred, TCR associations were difficult to assign to individual alleles. The sequencing pipeline was judged likely to have produced a cluster of highly shared sequence variants as a technical artifact. In a later genetic analysis, a missense DCLRE1C variant was associated with V-gene and J-gene trimming of TCR beta chains, and the association was replicated in an independent cohort. While some public TCRs were present in many individuals, most TCR sequences turned up only very rarely across donors. The only immune exposure information available for the cohort was CMV serostatus. The authors suggested that the approach could potentially be generalized to other disease states and immunological phenotypes. A later analysis found that TCR association rates varied across HLA loci, with DRB1 alleles showing the most associated TCRs and HLA-C alleles the fewest. A further reported finding was that TCR beta sequences accurately predicted the HLA-A and HLA-B alleles for most subjects in the first cohort. According to a later analysis, parvovirus B19, influenza, CMV and Epstein-Barr virus appeared linked to several top co-occurrence clusters. Correlated functional status among segregating V segments might reflect linkage disequilibrium, but an unknown experimental factor could not be ruled out. Compared with the approximately 600-donor mean, donors in an Asian-associated ancestry cluster had fewer N-insertions in productive TCRs, according to a later genetic analysis. In an earlier analysis of roughly 500 of the donors, most TCR beta V segments appeared in productive rearrangements about 90% or about 30% of the time, broadly matching IMGT annotations. Compared with equally common non-associated chains, HLA-associated TCR beta chains in a later analysis were more clonally expanded and had lower generation probabilities.

As to this clone: The antigen this receptor binds is unknown. Nothing much larger sits one base from this clone, and base qualities are not available.

The library was built by means of the immunoSEQ multiplex PCR assay. For the multiplex PCR, a mixture combining 60 forward primers for TCR Vbeta segments and 13 reverse primers for TCR Jbeta segments was used. Amplification of the CDR3 region of rearranged TCR beta genes was performed with a multiplex PCR assay on genomic DNA. The amplified TCR beta libraries were sequenced on the Illumina HiSeq System as 87-base-pair reads. The authors' analysis ran thus. In a later analysis, some 80 million unique TCR beta chains were counted across the roughly 700 repertoires, and about 9.9 million of these chains were shared by at least two donors. Raw reads were error-corrected and collapsed into unique sequences by a nearest-neighbor algorithm in which closely related sequences were merged to remove PCR and sequencing errors. V, D and J gene segments were assigned by aligning CDR3 sequences to IMGT reference sequences. For a sequence to be retained, a match of at least six nucleotides to both a V gene segment and a J gene segment was required. Rearrangements were classified as productive when the CDR3 lacked stop codons and remained in frame with V and J, and all other rearrangements were classified as non-productive. Following IMGT convention, CDR3 was defined as the stretch from the second conserved V-encoded cysteine up to the conserved J-encoded phenylalanine. The earlier analysis of around 640 of the donors excluded sequences that lacked an unambiguous match to a single V gene segment. An earlier analysis of 587 of the donors classified V segments as functional when productive rearrangements were above 56.7% and as segregating when the standard deviation between donors was above 5%. A statistical classification framework was developed to diagnose cytomegalovirus status using the catalog of TCR beta chain sequences. A later analysis assigned V and J genes by comparing TCR nucleotide sequences with IMGT/GENE-DB human TR gene sequences. A later analysis assigned CDR3 sequences and most-parsimonious VDJ recombination scenarios with the TCRdist pipeline. In a later analysis, each TCR beta chain was defined by its CDR3 amino acid sequence together with its V-gene family, and reads without a unique V-gene family were excluded. In a later analysis, 450 to 600 highly shared, low-generation-probability nucleotide sequences were removed to address suspected cross-contamination and a sequencing artifact. For each public chain, a later analysis derived a clonal expansion index from normalized ranks of inferred template counts within each repertoire. Generation probabilities in a later analysis came from a VDJ recombination model fitted to out-of-frame rearrangements, and those results were checked against IGoR. In a later analysis, hypergeometric tests were used to score TCR-TCR, TCR-HLA and TCR-CMV co-occurrence, with a repertoire-size bias correction applied to TCR pairs. In a later analysis, false discovery rates were estimated by permuting HLA or CMV assignments 20 times. A later analysis grouped co-occurring TCRs with DBSCAN, adding TCRdist sequence similarity when clustering within HLA-allele-positive subsets. Co-occurrence clustering excluded repertoires with fewer than 30,000 or more than 120,000 public chains, plus five with anomalous nucleotide sharing. Entries here come from immuneACCESS through TCRdb and include only in-frame sequences with V and J called. Some clones fail to appear in such tables; in the studies checked, an unresolved V gene covers under half of the shortfall, and the cause of the remainder is unknown. The V and J calls and the clone size are those of that table, but D and trimming were determined from the DNA. The sample table lists 110,000 to 150,000 clones, approximately 78% of them with a count of one. The ten top clones hold around 3% of the sample.

Rearrangement joined TRBV27 to TRBJ2-2, and 8 junction bases match TRBD1. This receptor was taken from a female donor in good health and CMV-seronegative. Sequencing used PBMCs. CDR3 sequence: CASSLWPGGAGGELFF. Here is the DNA: TGTGCCAGCAGTTTATGGCCAGGGGGCGCCGGCGGGGAGCTGTTTTTT.